This entry concerns a single TCR beta chain. This entry is derived from a study of blood T cell repertoires in COVID-19. Whole-study context: PBMCs, B-cell-depleted T cells, or T cells provided the cDNA or gDNA that made up the material.

Germline V gene data show CDR1 as DFQATT and CDR2 as SNEGSKA (reference sequence). The CDR3 is 12 amino acids. V was pared by 3 bases and J by 5 bases, with 10 bases between. As processed by the authors: By means of reference gene primer amplification, nucleated cell counts were estimated. Here immunoSEQ multiplex PCR was the method, and the copy in TCRdb shows in-frame clones only, minus some. That table furnishes V, J and clone size, whereas the DNA furnished D and trimming. In the table there are around 100,000 clones, over 65% of which are singletons. A Seattle source enrolled patients during active infection and followed them longitudinally.

Sequences were obtained from peripheral blood. The V gene is TRBV20-1, the J gene TRBJ2-5; perhaps TRBD2 as D (6 bases). This TCR was recovered from a man between 70 and 80 years old with COVID-19, enrolled during active disease. CDR3 sequence reads: CSASRGSETQYF. The CDR3 DNA reads TGCAGTGCTAGTCGGGGGAGTGAGACCCAGTACTTC.